This is a list of T cell receptor beta chains from one sample in a study of T-cell memory formation after mild COVID-19. Each CDR3 protein gets one entry after TCRdb re-called the 5' RACE reads with MiXCR. The sample has about 150,000 distinct CDR3 sequences, around 15% seen once; the top ten hold 11% to 15%. The source material was PBMCs or a T cell subset sorted from them (not recorded which). The receptors were sampled from an adult woman who had mild COVID-19 (a few samples of this study predate the infection). Cell type and time point are not known. Both conserved end residues are trimmed from each CDR3. D genes are given only for firm matches. Not every row has a clone size; where given, it reads once, few, many or a size class.

ASSLRTGHSYANTGELF | TRBD1 | TRBV7-9 | many | TRBJ2-2
ATSDRYEQY | . | TRBV24-1 | once | TRBJ2-7
ASRSGTSGRETQY | TRBD2 | TRBV6-6 | few | TRBJ2-5
SARVASGRTDTQY | TRBD2 | TRBV20-1 | many | TRBJ2-3
ASSTTRKGNNEQF | . | TRBV5-5 | . | TRBJ2-1
ASSLQASYEQY | . | TRBV12-3/TRBV12-4 | many | TRBJ2-7
ASNKNTEAF | . | TRBV6-5 | . | TRBJ1-1
ASSLEGTGFYEQY | TRBD1 | TRBV5-4 | few | TRBJ2-7
ASTSAQFETGELF | . | TRBV5-1 | . | TRBJ2-2
ASSDAGHTYEQY | . | TRBV13 | . | TRBJ2-7
ASSSLTSGVSYEQY | TRBD2 | TRBV6-5 | . | TRBJ2-7
ASSVYHSGGNTEAF | . | TRBV9 | . | TRBJ1-1
ASSAGTGVGQPQH | TRBD1 | TRBV7-9 | . | TRBJ1-5
ASTSGGPQH | . | TRBV19 | many | TRBJ1-5
SARIPGDSYEQY | . | TRBV20-1 | . | TRBJ2-7
ASSLFDQPQH | . | TRBV7-6 | few | TRBJ1-5
ASSQTGEQY | . | TRBV3-1 | few | TRBJ2-7
AISPTTDTQY | . | TRBV10-3 | few | TRBJ2-3
ASSLVGTRPDTQY | TRBD2 | TRBV7-2 | . | TRBJ2-3
ASSLDHRGAANEQF | . | TRBV7-7 | . | TRBJ2-1
SVEEPQDPTGVTDTQY | . | TRBV29-1 | few | TRBJ2-3
ASSPTGTSTDTQY | TRBD1 | TRBV3-1 | many | TRBJ2-3
ASSPGPDRFSYGYT | . | TRBV5-1 | . | TRBJ1-2
ASSQGLADTDTQY | TRBD2 | TRBV18 | . | TRBJ2-3
ASSTTSGSGEDTQY | TRBD2 | TRBV7-7 | . | TRBJ2-3
ASSLQGAYEQY | . | TRBV6-2/TRBV6-3 | many | TRBJ2-7
ASSSGQDHLSGYT | TRBD1 | TRBV12-3/TRBV12-4 | few | TRBJ1-2
ATSDFYTDTQY | . | TRBV24-1 | . | TRBJ2-3
ASSLGREKLF | . | TRBV12-3/TRBV12-4 | . | TRBJ1-4
ASSLGGVTYEQY | . | TRBV5-8 | . | TRBJ2-7
ASRTLRGKETQY | . | TRBV27 | few | TRBJ2-5
SAREPAGGQETQY | TRBD2 | TRBV20-1 | few | TRBJ2-5
ASSQWTSGTGELF | TRBD2 | TRBV14 | once | TRBJ2-2
ASSEATGDGYT | . | TRBV2 | few | TRBJ1-2
ASEGPRGGVVMANEQF | TRBD2 | TRBV5-1 | few | TRBJ2-1
ASSSTLGQCESEQY | . | TRBV7-9 | . | TRBJ2-7
ASSQTPGQGEDGYT | TRBD1 | TRBV7-6 | . | TRBJ1-2
ASSSSQGVYNSPLH | . | TRBV13 | . | TRBJ1-6
ASSSGTGGPETQY | TRBD1 | TRBV2 | few | TRBJ2-5
ASSLGLAAAMWVTDTQY | TRBD2 | TRBV5-1 | . | TRBJ2-3
AWSRTSGNYEQY | TRBD2 | TRBV30 | few | TRBJ2-7
ASSFGGAKDYNEQF | . | TRBV7-9 | . | TRBJ2-1
ASTFPGQHYSGANVLT | TRBD1 | TRBV5-6 | . | TRBJ2-6
ATSRTVNYEQY | . | TRBV15 | . | TRBJ2-7
ATSREGQGTTDTQY | TRBD1 | TRBV15 | . | TRBJ2-3
ASSAIPSGTKETQY | . | TRBV21-1 | . | TRBJ2-5
ASRFKGGAHYGYT | TRBD1 | TRBV12-3/TRBV12-4 | few | TRBJ1-2
SASFGEAF | . | TRBV20-1 | . | TRBJ1-1